This T cell receptor beta chain was sequenced for a study of beta chain features in type 1 diabetes. As for the study in general: No age, gender or cell yield differences were seen between patients and healthy donors.

The CDR3 runs 13 residues. The V gene lost 3 bases and the J gene lost 0 bases, with 5 bases spanning the gap. Germline CDR1 is SGHTA and CDR2 is FQGTGA. Expressed TCRB transcripts were sequenced after all isolated RNA was converted to cDNA. Repertoires were generated with immunoSEQ multiplex PCR, while TCRdb's copy carries only in-frame clones and drops some. This table has 600,000 to 650,000 clones, about a sixth appearing once. The genes are TRBV7-3 and TRBJ2-5; D is uncertain. The receptor comes from a man younger than 30 in good health. Sample: naive CD4+ T cells from blood. The CDR3 reads CASSLRNQETQYF. For the CDR3, the DNA is TGTGCCAGCAGCTTGAGAAACCAAGAGACCCAGTACTTC.